This paragraph covers one T cell receptor (beta chain) sequence. Its specific antigen is unknown. Base qualities are not provided; no much larger clone lies one nucleotide away. The cohort was made up of 666 healthy bone marrow donors. At the time of sampling, all cohort members were nominally healthy, though unrecorded immune exposures were likely present. The donor was CMV seropositive and was included in the group of about 290 seropositive cohort members. Every donor gave a peripheral blood sample, and the peripheral blood mononuclear cells from that sample were used for TCR beta sequencing. The Qiagen DNeasy Blood Extraction Kit was used to extract genomic DNA from the blood cell samples. The library was built by means of the immunoSEQ multiplex PCR assay. A mixture of 60 forward primers for TCR Vbeta segments and 13 reverse primers for TCR Jbeta segments was used in the multiplex PCR. The CDR3 region of rearranged TCR beta genes was amplified from genomic DNA by a multiplex PCR assay. On the Illumina HiSeq System, the amplified TCR beta libraries were sequenced as 87-base-pair reads. Per the authors' processing: A later analysis counted some 74 million unique TCR beta chains across the approximately 700 repertoires, and roughly 9.9 million of these chains were shared by at least two donors. Raw reads were error-corrected and collapsed into unique sequences with a nearest-neighbor algorithm that merged closely related sequences to remove PCR and sequencing errors. To assign V, D and J gene segments, CDR3 sequences were aligned to IMGT reference sequences. For a sequence to be retained, a match of at least six nucleotides to both a V gene segment and a J gene segment was required. Rearrangements were classified as productive when the CDR3 lacked stop codons and remained in frame with V and J, and all other rearrangements were classified as non-productive. CDR3 was defined by IMGT convention, running from the second conserved V-encoded cysteine to the conserved J-encoded phenylalanine. The earlier analysis of fewer than 700 of the donors excluded sequences that lacked an unambiguous match to a single V gene segment. An earlier analysis of 587 of the donors called V segments functional above 56.7% productive rearrangements and segregating when the between-donor standard deviation exceeded 5%. A statistical classification framework was built for diagnosing cytomegalovirus status from the catalog of TCR beta chain sequences. In a later analysis, V and J genes were assigned by comparing TCR nucleotide sequences against IMGT/GENE-DB human TR gene sequences. Using the TCRdist pipeline, a later analysis assigned CDR3 sequences along with most-parsimonious VDJ recombination scenarios. In a later analysis, every TCR beta chain was defined by the combination of its CDR3 amino acid sequence and its V-gene family, and reads without a unique V-gene family were dropped. To address suspected cross-contamination and a sequencing artifact, a later analysis removed a few hundred highly shared, low-generation-probability nucleotide sequences. In a later analysis, a clonal expansion index was calculated for each public chain from normalized within-repertoire ranks of inferred template counts. Generation probabilities in a later analysis came from a VDJ recombination model fitted to out-of-frame rearrangements, and those results were checked against IGoR. A later analysis scored TCR-TCR, TCR-HLA and TCR-CMV co-occurrence with hypergeometric tests, applying a repertoire-size bias correction to TCR pairs. In a later analysis, false discovery rates were estimated by permuting HLA or CMV assignments 20 times. In a later analysis, co-occurring TCRs were grouped with DBSCAN, and TCRdist sequence similarity was added when clustering was performed within HLA-allele-positive subsets. For co-occurrence clustering, repertoires with fewer than 30,000 or more than 120,000 public chains were excluded, along with five or six repertoires with anomalous nucleotide sharing. Drawn from immuneACCESS, this table holds only the in-frame rearrangements with V and J called that TCRdb kept. Clones are partly lost; checked studies trace under half to an unresolved V gene and leave the rest unexplained. That table furnishes V, J and clone size, whereas the DNA furnished D and trimming. This sample holds under 200,000 clones; 60% to 75% were observed only once. The top ten hold 2.5% to 3% of the sample.

V drops 3 bases and J drops 6 bases, leaving 12 bases in between. The CDR3 sequence holds 13 residues, the cysteine and phenylalanine included. The only DNA kept is the CDR3, 39 bases in frame from the first base. The germline V gene specifies SGHVS as CDR1 and FNYEAQ as CDR2. This sample is part of a study of cytomegalovirus exposure and HLA in healthy donors (TCRdb year 2017). Regarding the complete study: An earlier analysis of some 620 of the donors reported approximately 300 Gb of sequence data and 117 million unique TCR beta sequences obtained from some 170 million T cells. Across around 400 genotyped donors of the cohort, an average of about 200,000 unique TCR beta nucleotide sequences per donor were sequenced, and about a sixth of those sequences were non-productive. Five DR-DQ haplotypes were treated as single units for association and clustering because of strong linkage in the cohort. A later analysis re-analyzed previously published TCR beta repertoires from roughly 690 donors and added high-resolution HLA genotyping to study TCR occurrence patterns. Genome-wide SNP genotypes for about 65% of the roughly 700 donors were used in a later genetic analysis, which treated that subset as a discovery cohort. Both class I and class II loci were covered by HLA typing, at four-digit resolution. The number of donors typed differed by locus, with roughly 620-640 for A, B, C, DRB1 and DQB1, roughly 520 for DQA1, some 570 for DPA1, and under 490 for DPB1. The study profiled the T cell repertoires of under 850 subjects by immunosequencing and related them to cytomegalovirus serostatus. Of the 300 to 400 genotyped donors, approximately 83% fell in the genetic ancestry cluster associated with self-reported Caucasian donors. All discovery cohort repertoires had been generated on a single sequencing platform. In the later analysis, no new phenotypic data were used to find candidate immune exposures; instead, reliance was placed on TCR beta sequences and their occurrence across donors. Donor age, sex, ethnicity and CMV serostatus were collected together with the repertoire data. The aim of the study was to test whether cataloging public T cell receptors could identify signatures of past pathogen exposure. To decide whether each TCR beta V gene segment behaved as functional or pseudogenic, an earlier analysis of some 580 of the donors relied on high-throughput TCR beta sequencing. The study combined high-throughput TCR immunosequencing, statistical association of individual TCRs with disease status, and machine learning to predict cytomegalovirus infection status. A separate validation cohort of roughly 120 different subjects was used in addition to the approximately 670-subject first cohort. An early release covering approximately 600 HLA-typed donors comprised about 300 gigabases of sequencing data and approximately 80 million unique TCR sequences.

Findings and caveats that apply to the study as a whole: Roughly uniform sequencing depth across donors was assumed in presence/absence analyses, although this assumption may not hold. Broadly in line with IMGT annotations, most TCR beta V segments showed up in productive rearrangements about 87% or about 30% of the time in an earlier analysis of several hundred of the donors. A later analysis reported that several top co-occurrence clusters appeared linked to parvovirus B19, influenza, CMV and Epstein-Barr virus. A further reported finding was that TCR beta sequences accurately predicted the HLA-A and HLA-B alleles for most subjects in the first cohort. The classifier was reported to diagnose cytomegalovirus status with high specificity and sensitivity in both the original cohort and the validation cohort. A later analysis associated roughly 17,000 TCR beta sequences with specific HLA alleles at a false discovery rate of 0.05. In vitro tests confirmed that a few of the cytomegalovirus-associated TCR beta chains recognize cytomegalovirus antigens. Some IMGT-functional V segments, including TRBV6-2 and TRBV6-3, could not be told apart with the 87-base-pair reads, so those segments were excluded. A later analysis found that HLA-associated TCR beta chains were more clonally expanded and had lower generation probabilities than equally common non-associated chains. A later genetic analysis associated a missense DCLRE1C variant with V-gene and J-gene trimming of TCR beta chains, and an independent cohort replicated the association. Correlated functional status among segregating V segments might reflect linkage disequilibrium, but an unknown experimental factor could not be ruled out. The sequencing pipeline was judged likely to have produced a cluster of highly shared sequence variants as a technical artifact. Only TCR beta chains were sequenced in this cohort, and the absence of alpha or paired-chain data limited detectable features. Because some donors lacked HLA typing at each locus, the association tests relied only on the typed subset. In a later analysis, most CMV-associated TCR beta chains were found to appear HLA-restricted, with HLA associations seemingly driven largely by CMV exposure. According to a later genetic analysis, donors in an Asian-associated ancestry cluster had fewer N-insertions in productive TCRs than the approximately 670-donor mean. While some public TCRs were present in many individuals, most TCR sequences turned up only very rarely across donors. The study gave a list of under 200 TCR beta chains associated with cytomegalovirus. It was suggested by the authors that the approach could potentially be generalized to other disease states and immunological phenotypes. Assigning TCR associations to individual alleles was difficult when HLA alleles, especially DR and DQ, strongly co-occurred. The only immune exposure information available for the cohort was CMV serostatus. In a later analysis, TCR association rates were found to vary across HLA loci, with the most associated TCRs seen for DRB1 alleles and the fewest for HLA-C alleles. The earlier analysis of 587 of the donors excluded 15 to 20 rarely observed V segments, including chromosome 9 orphons, because counts were too low.

The material sequenced was PBMCs. Recombination linked TRBV7-6 to TRBJ2-7, with the identity of the D gene unclear. This receptor was taken from a woman in her forties or fifties in good health and CMV-seropositive. The DNA reads TGTGCCAGCAGCTTCGGAGTAACGGGCGAGCAGTACTTC. Its product reads: CASSFGVTGEQYF.